This TCR beta chain derives from a study of CD8 T cells in ankylosing spondylitis. General study results and limits: Earlier studies detected some motif variants in reactive arthritis synovial fluid and blood. Disease-associated clones were reportedly significantly overrepresented in matched ankylosing spondylitis synovial fluid.

The authors made TCR beta libraries by quantitative 5'-RACE with molecular barcodes. Using its own MiXCR run on the 5' RACE reads, TCRdb lists one record per CDR3 protein. The sample gives roughly 220,000 distinct CDR3 sequences, 10% to 13% of which show up once; around a fifth is in the top ten. This clonotype has more than one count but fewer than ten. Its matching antigen is unknown. V lost 6 bases to trimming and J lost 5 bases, with 11 bases between them. The V gene's germline CDR1 is MDHEN and CDR2 SYDVKM. This CDR3 is 13 amino acids long. The gene calls are TRBV28 and TRBJ2-1, with D tentatively TRBD1 (6 bases). The sequence came from a male donor with ankylosing spondylitis or in good health (not recorded which). The sequencing input was blood, either unsorted or a sorted T cell fraction (not recorded which). The CDR3 region is CASSDRSDNEQFF. The DNA of the CDR3 is TGTGCCAGCAGCGACAGGTCCGACAATGAGCAGTTCTTC.